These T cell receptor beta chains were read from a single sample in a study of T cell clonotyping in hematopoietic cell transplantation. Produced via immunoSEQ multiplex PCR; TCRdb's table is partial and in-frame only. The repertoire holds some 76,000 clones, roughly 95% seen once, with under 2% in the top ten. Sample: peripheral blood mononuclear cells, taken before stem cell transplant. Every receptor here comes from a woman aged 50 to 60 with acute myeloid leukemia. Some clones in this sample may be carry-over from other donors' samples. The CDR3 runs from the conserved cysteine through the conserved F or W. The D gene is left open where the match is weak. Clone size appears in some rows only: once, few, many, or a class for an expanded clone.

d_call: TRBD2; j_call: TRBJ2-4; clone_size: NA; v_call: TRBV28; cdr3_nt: TGTGCCAGCAGCCCCATGACTAGCGGGAGGTTCTGGGAATACATTCAGTACTTC; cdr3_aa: CASSPMTSGRFWEYIQYF
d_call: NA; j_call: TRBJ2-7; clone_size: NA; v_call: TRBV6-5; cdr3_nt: TGTGCCAGCAGTTACGACAGTTCCTACGAGCAGTACTTC; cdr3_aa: CASSYDSSYEQYF
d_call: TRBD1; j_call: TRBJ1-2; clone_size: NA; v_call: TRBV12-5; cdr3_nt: TGTGCTAGTGGTTTCCCCCGGGACAGGGGTTATGGCTACACCTTC; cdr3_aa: CASGFPRDRGYGYTF
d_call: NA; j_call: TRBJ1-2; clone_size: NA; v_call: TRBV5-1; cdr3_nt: TGCGCCAGCAGCTTGACTAGTAATTTTAGAACGGATGGCTACACCTTC; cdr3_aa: CASSLTSNFRTDGYTF
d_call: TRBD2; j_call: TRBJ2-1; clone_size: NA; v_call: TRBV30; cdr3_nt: TGTGCCTTGACAACCGGGACTAGCGGATACAATGAGCAGTTCTTC; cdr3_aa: CALTTGTSGYNEQFF
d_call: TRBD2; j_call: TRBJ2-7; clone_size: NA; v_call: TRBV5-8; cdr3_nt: TGTGCCAGCAGTATGCTAGCGGGCTACGAGCAGTACTTC; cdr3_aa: CASSMLAGYEQYF
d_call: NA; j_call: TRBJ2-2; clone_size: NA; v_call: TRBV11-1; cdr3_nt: TGTGCCAGCAGCTCCAGGGAGTCCGGGGAGCTGTTTTTT; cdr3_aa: CASSSRESGELFF
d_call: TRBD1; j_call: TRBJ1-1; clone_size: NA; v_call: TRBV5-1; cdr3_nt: TGCGCCAGCAGCCTTAAGGAGGGGGCGGGAAACACTGAAGCTTTCTTT; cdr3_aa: CASSLKEGAGNTEAFF
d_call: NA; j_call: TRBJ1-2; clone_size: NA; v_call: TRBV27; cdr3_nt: TGTGCCAGCAGCCCCGCAGGGCCCAAGTCCCATGGCTACACCTTC; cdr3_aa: CASSPAGPKSHGYTF
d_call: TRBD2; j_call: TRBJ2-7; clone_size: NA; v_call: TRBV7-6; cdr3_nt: TGTGCCAGCAGCTTAGGTTCCGGGCGGGGGGGCTTAAGGTACGAGCAGTACTTC; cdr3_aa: CASSLGSGRGGLRYEQYF
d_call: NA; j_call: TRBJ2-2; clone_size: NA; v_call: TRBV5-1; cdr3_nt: TGCGCCAGCAGCTTGGCGGTCGTTGCCGGGGAGCTGTTTTTT; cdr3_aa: CASSLAVVAGELFF
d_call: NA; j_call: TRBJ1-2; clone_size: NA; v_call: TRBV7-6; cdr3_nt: TGTGCCAGCAGCTTAGGCGGGAAGAACTATGGCTACACCTTC; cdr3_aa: CASSLGGKNYGYTF
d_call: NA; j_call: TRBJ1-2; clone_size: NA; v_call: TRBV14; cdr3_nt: TGTGCCAGCAGCTTCTGGCGGGAGTACGGCTACACCTTC; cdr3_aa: CASSFWREYGYTF
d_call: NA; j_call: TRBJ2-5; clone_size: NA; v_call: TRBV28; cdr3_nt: TGTGCCAGCAGACTCGAGGACACATATCAAGAGACCCAGTACTTC; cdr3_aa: CASRLEDTYQETQYF
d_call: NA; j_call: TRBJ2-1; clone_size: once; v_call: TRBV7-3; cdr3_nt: TGTGCCAGCAGTTCCGCGAGGGGGTCCCCCTACAATGAGCAGTTCTTC; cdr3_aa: CASSSARGSPYNEQFF
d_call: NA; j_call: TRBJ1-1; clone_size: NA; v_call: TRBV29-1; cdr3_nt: TGCAGCGTTGATGACAGACTGAACACTGAAGCTTTCTTT; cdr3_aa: CSVDDRLNTEAFF
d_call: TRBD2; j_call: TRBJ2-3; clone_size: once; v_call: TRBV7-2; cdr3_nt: TGTGCCAGCAGCCCGGGGACTAGCGGGGGCCTCCGGAATACGCAGTATTTT; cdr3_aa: CASSPGTSGGLRNTQYF
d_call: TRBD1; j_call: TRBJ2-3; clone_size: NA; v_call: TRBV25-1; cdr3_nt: TGTGCCAGCGTCGACAGGGGGGCAGGGACGCAGTATTTT; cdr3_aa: CASVDRGAGTQYF
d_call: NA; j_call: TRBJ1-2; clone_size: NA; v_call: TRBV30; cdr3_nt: TGTGCCTGGAGTCATAGCAGGGACTATGGCTACACCTTC; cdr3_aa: CAWSHSRDYGYTF
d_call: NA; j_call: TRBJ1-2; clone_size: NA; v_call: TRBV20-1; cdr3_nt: TGCAGTGCTAGAGACGGGCCTGGCTACACCTTC; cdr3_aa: CSARDGPGYTF
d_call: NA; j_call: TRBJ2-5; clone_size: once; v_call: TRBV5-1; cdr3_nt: TGCGCCAGCAGCTTACAGATCGGCGCACAAGAGACCCAGTACTTC; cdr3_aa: CASSLQIGAQETQYF
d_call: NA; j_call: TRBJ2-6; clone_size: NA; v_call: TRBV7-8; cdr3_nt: TGTGCCAGCAGCCCCCGACTGAACTCTGGGGCCAACGTCCTGACTTTC; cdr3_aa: CASSPRLNSGANVLTF
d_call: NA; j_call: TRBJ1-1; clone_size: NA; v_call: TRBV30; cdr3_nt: TGTGCCTGGCACCATCGGCCCGAAGCTTTCTTT; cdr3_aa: CAWHHRPEAFF
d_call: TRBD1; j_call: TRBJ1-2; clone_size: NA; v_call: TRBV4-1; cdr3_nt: TGCGCCAGCAGCCAGCCGGGACAGGGAGTATATGGCTACACCTTC; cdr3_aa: CASSQPGQGVYGYTF
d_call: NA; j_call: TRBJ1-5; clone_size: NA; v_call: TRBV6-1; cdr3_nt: TGTGCCAGCAGTCCTTTCACCGGGGGAAATCAGCCCCAGCATTTT; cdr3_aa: CASSPFTGGNQPQHF
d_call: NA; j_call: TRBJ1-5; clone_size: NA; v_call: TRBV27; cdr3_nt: TGTGCCAGCGGTCCAGGGTTCCGGGACCCCCAGCATTTT; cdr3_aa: CASGPGFRDPQHF
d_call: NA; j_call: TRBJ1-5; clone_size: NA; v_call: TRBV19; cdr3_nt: TGTGCTGGTGGGGGCTCGAGCAATCAGCCCCAGCATTTT; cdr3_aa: CAGGGSSNQPQHF
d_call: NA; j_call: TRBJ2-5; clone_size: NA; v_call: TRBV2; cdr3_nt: TGTGCCAGCAGTGGGGTGGGGGGAGCGGAGACCCAGTACTTC; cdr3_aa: CASSGVGGAETQYF
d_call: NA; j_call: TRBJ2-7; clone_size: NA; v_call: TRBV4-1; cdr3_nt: TGCGCCAGCAGCCAAGAGGGAGCCTACGAGCAGTACTTC; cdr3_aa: CASSQEGAYEQYF
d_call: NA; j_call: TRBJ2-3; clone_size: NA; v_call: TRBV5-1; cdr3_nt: TGCGCCAGCAGCTTTGGATATACGCAGTATTTT; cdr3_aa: CASSFGYTQYF
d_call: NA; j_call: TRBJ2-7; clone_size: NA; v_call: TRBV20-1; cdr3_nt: TGCAGTGCTGCAGGGGATTGGGAGCAGTACTTC; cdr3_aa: CSAAGDWEQYF
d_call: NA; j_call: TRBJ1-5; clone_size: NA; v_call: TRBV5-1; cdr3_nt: TGCGCCAGCAGAAGCGGACTGAATAGCAATCAGCCCCAGCATTTT; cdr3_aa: CASRSGLNSNQPQHF
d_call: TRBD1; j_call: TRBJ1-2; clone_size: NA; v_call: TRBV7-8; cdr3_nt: TGTGCCAGCAGCTTAGAGTTTTTCCACAGGGGGGATGGCTACACCTTC; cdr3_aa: CASSLEFFHRGDGYTF
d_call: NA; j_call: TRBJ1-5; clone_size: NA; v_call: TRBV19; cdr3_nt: TGTGCCAGTAGTCCAGGGGATCAGCCCCAGCATTTT; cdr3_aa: CASSPGDQPQHF
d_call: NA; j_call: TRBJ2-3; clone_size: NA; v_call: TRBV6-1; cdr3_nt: TGTGCCAGCAGGAGGCAGTTTGGCGCAGATACGCAGTATTTT; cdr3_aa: CASRRQFGADTQYF
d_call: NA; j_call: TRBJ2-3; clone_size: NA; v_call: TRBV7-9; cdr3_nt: TGTGCCAGCAGCTTAGAGGGCCCCACAGATACGCAGTATTTT; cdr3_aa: CASSLEGPTDTQYF
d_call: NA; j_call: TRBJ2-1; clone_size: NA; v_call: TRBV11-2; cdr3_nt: TGTGCCAGCAGCTTAGTGGGGTCTAACTACAATGAGCAGTTCTTC; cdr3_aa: CASSLVGSNYNEQFF
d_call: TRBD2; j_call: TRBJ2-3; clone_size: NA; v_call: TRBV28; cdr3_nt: TGTGCCAGCAGTTTATTGGCGGGAGTGGGGTCGGGTGATACGCAGTATTTT; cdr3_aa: CASSLLAGVGSGDTQYF
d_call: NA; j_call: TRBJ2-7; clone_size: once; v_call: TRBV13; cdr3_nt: TGTGCCAGCAGCACTATAACAGGGGGGGTGCAGTACTTC; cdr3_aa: CASSTITGGVQYF
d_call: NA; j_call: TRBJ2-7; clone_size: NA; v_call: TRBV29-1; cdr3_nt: TGCAGCGTTGGGACGACCAGCTCCTACGAGCAGTACTTC; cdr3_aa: CSVGTTSSYEQYF
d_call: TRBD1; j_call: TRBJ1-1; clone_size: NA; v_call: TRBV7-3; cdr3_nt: TGTGCCAGCAGCCGTGAGGGACAGGGGAACACTGAAGCTTTCTTT; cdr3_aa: CASSREGQGNTEAFF
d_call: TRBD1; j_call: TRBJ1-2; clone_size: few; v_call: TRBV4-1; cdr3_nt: TGCGCCAGCAGCCAATGGGACAGGGTAAACTATGGCTACACCTTC; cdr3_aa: CASSQWDRVNYGYTF
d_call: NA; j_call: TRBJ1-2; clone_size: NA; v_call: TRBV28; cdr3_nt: TGTGCCAGCAGTTCGACAGTTGGAGGCTACACCTTC; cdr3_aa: CASSSTVGGYTF
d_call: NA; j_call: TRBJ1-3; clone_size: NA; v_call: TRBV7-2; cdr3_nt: TGTGCCAGCAGCTCCCGGACAGCCGGAAACACCATATATTTT; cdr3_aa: CASSSRTAGNTIYF
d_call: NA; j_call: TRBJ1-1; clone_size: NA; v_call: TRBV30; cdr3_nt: TGTGCCTGGAGTACCCTCCCCAACACTGAAGCTTTCTTT; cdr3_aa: CAWSTLPNTEAFF
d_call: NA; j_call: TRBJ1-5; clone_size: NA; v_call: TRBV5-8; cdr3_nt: TGTGCCAGCAGCTTGGCCTGGGGTGATTATAGCAATCAGCCCCAGCATTTT; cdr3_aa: CASSLAWGDYSNQPQHF
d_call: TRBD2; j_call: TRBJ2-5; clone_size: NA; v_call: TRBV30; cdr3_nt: TGTGCCTGGAGACTAGCGGGGGGCCAGGGGACCCAGTACTTC; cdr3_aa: CAWRLAGGQGTQYF
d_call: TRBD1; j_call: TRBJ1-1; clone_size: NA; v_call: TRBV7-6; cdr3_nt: TGTGCCAGCAGATCCGGGACAGCCTACACTGAAGCTTTCTTT; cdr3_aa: CASRSGTAYTEAFF
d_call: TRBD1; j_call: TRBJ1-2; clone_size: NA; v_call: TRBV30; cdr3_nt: TGTGCCTGGAGTTCTACCGGGACAGCTTATGGCTACACCTTC; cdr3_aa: CAWSSTGTAYGYTF
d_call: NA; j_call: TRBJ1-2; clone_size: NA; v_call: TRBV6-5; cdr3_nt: TGTGCCAGCAGTTCCGGACAGTTGCTAAACTATGGCTACACCTTC; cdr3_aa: CASSSGQLLNYGYTF
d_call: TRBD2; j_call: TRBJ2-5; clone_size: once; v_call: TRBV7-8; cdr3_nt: TGTGCCAGCAGCTCCCTCGGTGGGCTAGCGGGGATCCAAGAGACCCAGTACTTC; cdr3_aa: CASSSLGGLAGIQETQYF